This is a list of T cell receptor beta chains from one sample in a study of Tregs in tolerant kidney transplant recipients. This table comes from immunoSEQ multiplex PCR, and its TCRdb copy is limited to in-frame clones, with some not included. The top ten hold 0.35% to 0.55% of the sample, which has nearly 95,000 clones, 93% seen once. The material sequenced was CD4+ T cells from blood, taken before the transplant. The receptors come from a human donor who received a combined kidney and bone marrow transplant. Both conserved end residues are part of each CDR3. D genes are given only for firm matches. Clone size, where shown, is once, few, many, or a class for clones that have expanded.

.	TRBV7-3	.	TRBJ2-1	CASSLGPTNYNEQFF	TGTGCCAGCAGTTTGGGTCCCACTAACTACAATGAGCAGTTCTTC
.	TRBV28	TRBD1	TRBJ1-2	CASSLTTGTDAYGYTF	TGTGCCAGCAGTTTGACAACCGGGACAGACGCTTATGGCTACACCTTC
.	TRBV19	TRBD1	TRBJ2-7	CASSIAGQGRSEQYF	TGTGCCAGTAGTATAGCGGGACAGGGAAGGAGCGAGCAGTACTTC
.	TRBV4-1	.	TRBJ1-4	CASSQFRGPANEKLFF	TGCGCCAGCAGCCAATTCCGAGGGCCGGCGAATGAAAAACTGTTTTTT
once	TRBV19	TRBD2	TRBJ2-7	CANGLAGGTYEQYF	TGTGCCAATGGACTAGCGGGGGGGACCTACGAGCAGTACTTC
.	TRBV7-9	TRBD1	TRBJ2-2	CASSMDRTNTGELFF	TGTGCCAGCAGCATGGACAGGACTAACACCGGGGAGCTGTTTTTT
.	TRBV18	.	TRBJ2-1	CASSPLRNEQFF	TGTGCCAGCTCACCGCTACGCAATGAGCAGTTCTTC
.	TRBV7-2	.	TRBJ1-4	CASSLARDSEKLFF	TGTGCCAGCAGCTTAGCGAGGGATTCGGAAAAACTGTTTTTT
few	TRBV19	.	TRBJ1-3	CASSPVYGNTIYF	TGTGCCAGTAGTCCCGTTTATGGAAACACCATATATTTT
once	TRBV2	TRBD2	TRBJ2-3	CASSDLSGLAGVFDTDTQYF	TGTGCCAGCAGTGATCTCTCGGGACTAGCGGGAGTTTTTGACACAGATACGCAGTATTTT
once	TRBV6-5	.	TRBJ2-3	CASRQAGTTDTQYF	TGTGCCAGCCGTCAGGCGGGGACCACAGATACGCAGTATTTT
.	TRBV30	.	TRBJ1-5	CAWSVLSGTNNQPQHF	TGTGCCTGGAGTGTATTATCCGGTACCAACAATCAGCCCCAGCATTTT
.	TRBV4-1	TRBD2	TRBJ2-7	CASSQGGTSGRRTYEQYF	TGCGCCAGCAGCCAGGGGGGGACTAGCGGGAGGAGGACCTACGAGCAGTACTTC
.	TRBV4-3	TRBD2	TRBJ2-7	CASSQGLTSVTYEQYF	TGCGCCAGCAGCCAAGGGCTAACTAGCGTAACTTACGAGCAGTACTTC
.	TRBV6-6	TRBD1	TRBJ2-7	CASRSPGQGYEQYF	TGTGCCAGCAGGTCCCCGGGACAGGGCTACGAGCAGTACTTC
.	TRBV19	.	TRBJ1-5	CASRGPSQPQHF	TGTGCCAGTAGGGGCCCGAGTCAGCCCCAGCATTTT
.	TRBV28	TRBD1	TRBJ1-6	CASRPLGQGYNSPLHF	TGTGCCAGCAGGCCGCTTGGACAGGGCTATAATTCCCCCCTCCACTTT
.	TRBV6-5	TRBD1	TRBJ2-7	CASSSTGKYEQYF	TGTGCCAGCAGTTCGACAGGGAAGTACGAGCAGTACTTC
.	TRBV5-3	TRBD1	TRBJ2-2	CASPQGPAGELFF	TGTGCCAGCCCACAGGGGCCTGCCGGGGAGCTGTTTTTT
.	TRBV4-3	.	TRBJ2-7	CASSQDPGVGREQYF	TGCGCCAGCAGCCAAGATCCGGGAGTAGGCCGCGAGCAGTACTTC
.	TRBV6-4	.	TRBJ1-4	CASSEQGGEKLFF	TGTGCCAGCAGTGAACAGGGTGGGGAAAAACTGTTTTTT
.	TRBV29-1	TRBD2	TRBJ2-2	CSVGETSGNTGELFF	TGCAGCGTTGGGGAGACTAGCGGAAACACCGGGGAGCTGTTTTTT
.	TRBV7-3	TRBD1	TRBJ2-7	CASSSPEDRGHEQYF	TGTGCCAGCAGCTCTCCGGAGGACAGGGGTCACGAGCAGTACTTC
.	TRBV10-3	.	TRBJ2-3	CAINRLQSDTQYF	TGTGCCATCAATCGACTTCAGTCAGATACGCAGTATTTT
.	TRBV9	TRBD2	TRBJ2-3	CASSVGPRSLAGGPDTQYF	TGTGCCAGCAGCGTAGGTCCGAGGTCGCTAGCGGGAGGGCCTGATACGCAGTATTTT
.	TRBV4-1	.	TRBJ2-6	CASSQIDLGFSGANVLTF	TGCGCCAGCAGCCAGATCGACCTCGGGTTCTCTGGGGCCAACGTCCTGACTTTC
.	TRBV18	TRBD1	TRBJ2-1	CASSLNRDSYNEQFF	TGTGCCAGCTCACTAAACCGGGACAGCTACAATGAGCAGTTCTTC
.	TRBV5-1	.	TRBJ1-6	CASSLRTQPSPLHF	TGCGCCAGCAGCTTGAGGACACAGCCTTCACCCCTCCACTTT
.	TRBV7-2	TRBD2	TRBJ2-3	CASSLYRGSFTDTQYF	TGTGCCAGCAGCTTATATCGCGGGAGCTTCACAGATACGCAGTATTTT
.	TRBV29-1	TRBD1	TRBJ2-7	CSVGAGGLYEQYF	TGCAGCGTTGGGGCAGGGGGTCTCTACGAGCAGTACTTC
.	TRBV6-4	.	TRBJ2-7	CASSDSNRGLFHEQYF	TGTGCCAGCAGTGACTCGAACAGGGGACTCTTCCACGAGCAGTACTTC
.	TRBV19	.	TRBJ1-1	CASSGARALPTEAFF	TGTGCCAGTAGTGGAGCGAGGGCTCTGCCCACTGAAGCTTTCTTT
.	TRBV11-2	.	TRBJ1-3	CASSLAPRGKAGNTIYF	TGTGCCAGCAGTCTGGCCCCCAGGGGTAAAGCTGGAAACACCATATATTTT
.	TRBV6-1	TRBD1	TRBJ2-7	CASSEATDRGVYEQYF	TGTGCCAGCAGTGAAGCCACGGACAGGGGGGTGTACGAGCAGTACTTC
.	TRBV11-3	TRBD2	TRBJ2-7	CASSLGLAVYEQYF	TGTGCCAGCAGCCTGGGACTAGCAGTCTACGAGCAGTACTTC
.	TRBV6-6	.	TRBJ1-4	CASSYSGEKLFF	TGTGCCAGCAGTTACTCCGGGGAAAAACTGTTTTTT
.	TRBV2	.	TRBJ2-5	CASSVKQQETQYF	TGTGCCAGCAGTGTTAAACAGCAAGAGACCCAGTACTTC
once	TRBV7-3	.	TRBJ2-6	CASSPFGSSSGANVLTF	TGTGCCAGCAGCCCCTTTGGGAGCTCCTCTGGGGCCAACGTCCTGACTTTC
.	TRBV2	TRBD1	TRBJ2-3	CASSGDRGSDTQYF	TGTGCCAGCAGCGGGGACAGGGGCTCAGATACGCAGTATTTT
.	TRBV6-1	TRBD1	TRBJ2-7	CASKIGTGAYEQYF	TGTGCCAGCAAGATTGGGACAGGGGCCTACGAGCAGTACTTC